The 23 T cell receptor beta chains in this list originate from one sample, sequenced in a study of Ad26.COV2.S vaccination and SARS-CoV-2 variants. As for treatment: around 19 received Ad26.COV2.S at low or high dose, single or two shots; about 5 received placebo; per-sample allocation not given. The investigators took samples on day 63 after the first vaccine or placebo injection. TCRdb's table, derived via immunoSEQ multiplex PCR, lists solely in-frame clones and lacks some. The repertoire holds 300,000 to 400,000 clones, with 80% to 90% as singletons. The sequencing here drew on peripheral blood, taken in a trial of Ad26.COV2.S vaccine versus placebo. Receptors were obtained from a person aged 18-65 years who received the Ad26.COV2.S COVID-19 vaccine or a placebo.

The chain couples TRBV18 to TRBJ1-1; 9 positions agree with TRBD1. The CDR3 has 19 amino acids. Germline values: CDR1 KGHSH, CDR2 LQKENI. The trim removed 6 bases at V and 2 bases at J, leaving 19 bases unmatched. DNA for the CDR3: TGTGCCAGCTCCCCTACAGGGGGCATGGAAGTTCGAAGAAACACTGAAGCTTTCTTT. It yields the protein CASSPTGGMEVRRNTEAFF.

This clone appeared once. J is TRBJ2-2 and V is TRBV4-3; D assignment may be TRBD1 or TRBD2 (5 bases each). The CDR3 is 15 residues long. Looked up from germline, CDR1 is LGHNA and CDR2 is YSLEER. V lost 4 bases, J lost 2 bases, and 11 bases lay in between. In DNA form, the CDR3 reads TGCGCCAGCAGCCCCGGGACGGCAAACACCGGGGAGCTGTTTTTT. This codes for CASSPGTANTGELFF.

The rearrangement joins TRBV7-2 to TRBJ1-5; 11 nucleotides line up with TRBD1. This CDR3 has 14 residues. CDR1 and CDR2 (germline): SGHTA, FQGNSA. With V trimmed by 4 bases and J by 9 bases, 5 bases remained unmatched. The CDR3 DNA sequence: TGTGCCAGCAGCTCGGGACAGGGGGGGACGCCCCAGCATTTT. Translating gives CASSSGQGGTPQHF.

The chain combines TRBV15 with TRBJ1-5, with D unresolved. Per the germline V gene, CDR1 is LNHNV and CDR2 is YYDKDF (reference sequence). The CDR3 runs to 17 residues. V lost 0 bases, J lost 0 bases, and 12 bases lay in between. The CDR3 region has the DNA TGTGCCACCAGCAGAGATTTTGCCCTCTATAGCAATCAGCCCCAGCATTTT. Translating gives CATSRDFALYSNQPQHF.

The chain is built from TRBV5-6 and TRBJ1-2; 8 bases agree with TRBD1. Germline V CDR1 and CDR2: SGHDT, YYEEEE. V lost 4 bases, J lost 2 bases, and 7 bases stayed unmatched. This CDR3 has 15 residues. The CDR3 DNA is TGTGCCAGCAGCCCACGACAGGGGAGGAACTATGGCTACACCTTC. Translated: CASSPRQGRNYGYTF.

This rearrangement joins TRBV9 to TRBJ2-1; no reliable D call. Germline loops: CDR1 SGDLS, CDR2 YYNGEE. This CDR3 is built from 15 residues. The V and J ends lost 4 bases and 5 bases respectively, with 16 bases between them. DNA for the CDR3: TGTGCCAGCAGCCCTCCCCGAAAAGGAAACAATGAGCAGTTCTTC. The encoded protein is CASSPPRKGNNEQFF.

The chain carries TRBV29-1 and TRBJ2-7, with a tentative D call TRBD2 (5 bases). The germline CDR1 and CDR2 sequences are SQVTM and ANQGSEA. CDR3 size: 14 residues. V was shortened by 6 bases and J by 5 bases, with 20 bases between the two germline ends. The CDR3 DNA reads TGCAGCGTCGCGCCACTAGGAAGTTCGAACGAGCAGTACTTC. Residues: CSVAPLGSSNEQYF.

V and J are TRBV3-1 (or the pseudogene TRBV3-2) and TRBJ2-2; a possible D gene is TRBD2 (5 bases). Looked up from germline, CDR1 is LGHDT and CDR2 is YNNKEL (reference sequence). The CDR3 is 19 amino acids. Trimming took off 0 bases at V and 4 bases at J, with 21 bases between the two ends. CDR3 sequence: CASSQDSVFTGSRTGELFF. The CDR3, as DNA: TGTGCCAGCAGCCAAGATTCGGTCTTTACGGGGAGCCGCACCGGGGAGCTGTTTTTT.

The chain carries TRBV28 and TRBJ2-1; TRBD1 is a possible D gene (5 bases). Trimming shortened V by 5 bases and J by 6 bases, and 20 bases separated the two germline ends. The V gene's germline CDR1 is MDHEN and CDR2 SYDVKM. The length of the CDR3 is 16 residues. The CDR3 spells CASSPLQEKRFNEQFF. The CDR3 DNA follows: TGTGCCAGCAGTCCGTTACAGGAAAAAAGATTCAATGAGCAGTTCTTC.

The chain recombines TRBV3-1 (or the pseudogene TRBV3-2) with TRBJ2-5, with TRBD1 as a possible D gene (6 bases). Germline loops: CDR1 LGHDT, CDR2 YNNKEL (reference sequence). The germline V and J ends were trimmed by 0 bases and 4 bases, with 12 bases remaining between them. This CDR3 comprises 15 residues. The CDR3 here is CASSQDQVGGETQYF. The CDR3 DNA follows: TGTGCCAGCAGCCAAGATCAGGTAGGGGGAGAGACCCAGTACTTC.

The chain carries TRBV6-2 or TRBV6-3 and TRBJ1-5; tentatively, D is TRBD1 (5 bases). The germline CDR1 and CDR2 sequences are MNHEY and SVGEGT. The CDR3 totals 16 residues. Trimming cost V 0 bases and J 4 bases, with 13 bases left between them. The CDR3 sequence: CASSYSRGFSNQPQHF. The CDR3 bases are TGTGCCAGCAGTTACTCACGGGGGTTTTCTAATCAGCCCCAGCATTTT.

The chain joins TRBV4-3 to TRBJ1-6; D is possibly TRBD1 (5 bases). Trimming shortened V by 6 bases and J by 5 bases, and 20 bases separated the two germline ends. Germline values: CDR1 LGHNA, CDR2 YSLEER. This CDR3 contains 17 residues. Written as DNA, the CDR3 is TGCGCCAGCAGTCTCATCGCCCTGGGGGGTAATAATTCACCCCTCCACTTT. It translates to CASSLIALGGNNSPLHF.

The chain employs TRBV6-6 and TRBJ1-1, with D hard to call. The CDR3 extends over 15 amino acids. Germline assignment: CDR1 MNHNY and CDR2 SVGAGI (reference sequence). V lost 0 bases and J lost 1, with 9 bases in between. The CDR3 is CASSYSFWGNTEAFF. The CDR3 DNA reads TGTGCCAGCAGTTACTCGTTCTGGGGGAACACTGAAGCTTTCTTT.

The V and J genes are TRBV4-1 and TRBJ2-3; D perhaps matches TRBD2 (8 bases). In germline, CDR1 is MGHRA, CDR2 YSYEKL. The CDR3 runs 21 residues. V was shortened by 1 base and J by 2 bases, with 28 bases between the two germline ends. In DNA, the CDR3 is TGCGCCAGCAGCCAAGGAGGGGGCGCTGATGGGTTAGCGGGGTTCACAGATACGCAGTATTTT. Its protein is CASSQGGGADGLAGFTDTQYF.

The CDR3 here is CSVTGQSFLSEAFF. DNA for the CDR3: TGCAGCGTTACCGGACAGAGCTTCCTCTCGGAAGCTTTCTTT. V gene TRBV29-1 combines with J gene TRBJ1-1; tentatively, D is TRBD1 (6 bases). The CDR3 is made up of 14 amino acids. V was cut by 5 bases and J by 8 bases, with 21 bases left in between. The germline V gene has CDR1 SQVTM and CDR2 ANQGSEA.

The chain couples TRBV5-5 to TRBJ1-1; TRBD1 aligns across 10 bases. V was clipped by 4 bases and J by 4 bases; unmatched bases: 7. Germline V CDR1 and CDR2: SGHKS, YYEKEE (reference sequence). The CDR3 sequence is 15 residues long. DNA of the CDR3: TGTGCCAGCAGCCTATGGACAGGGGGGACCACTGAAGCTTTCTTT. Protein: CASSLWTGGTTEAFF.

The chain has TRBV3-1 (or the pseudogene TRBV3-2) and TRBJ1-4, with D uncertain. Trimming took off 1 base at V and 7 bases at J, with 13 bases between the two ends. Per germline, CDR1 LGHDT and CDR2 YNNKEL (reference sequence). This CDR3 has 15 residues. The CDR3 coding sequence is TGTGCCAGCAGCCAAGGGGGTTGGGCTTCTGAAAAACTGTTTTTT. It yields the protein CASSQGGWASEKLFF.

The V gene is TRBV5-4, the J gene TRBJ1-1, with 8 bases aligning to TRBD1. CDR1 and CDR2 (germline): SGHNT, YYREEE (reference sequence). The trim removed 2 bases at V and 6 bases at J, leaving 3 bases unmatched. The CDR3 contains 13 residues. CDR3: CASSFGQGAEAFF. DNA of the CDR3: TGTGCCAGCAGCTTTGGACAGGGCGCTGAAGCTTTCTTT.

This rearrangement joins TRBV9 to TRBJ2-3; either TRBD1 or TRBD2 may supply D (5 bases each). V lost 0 bases to trimming and J lost 6 bases, with 14 bases between them. The CDR3 spans 15 residues. Germline CDR1 reads SGDLS; CDR2 reads YYNGEE. The CDR3 is CASSVEGRRMDTQYF. CDR3 in DNA: TGTGCCAGCAGCGTAGAGGGACGGCGGATGGATACGCAGTATTTT.

The V and J genes are TRBV7-2 and TRBJ1-2; D is unresolved. The CDR3 loop spans 13 amino acids. V was trimmed by 6 bases and J by 5 bases, leaving 13 bases between them. Germline values: CDR1 SGHTA, CDR2 FQGNSA. CDR3 protein: CASRTGMRYGYTF. In nucleotides, the CDR3 is TGTGCCAGCAGGACCGGGATGAGATATGGCTACACCTTC.

The rearrangement joins TRBV6-5 to TRBJ1-3; no definite D call. The germline V gene encodes CDR1 MNHEY and CDR2 SVGAGI. The CDR3 contains 15 residues. V was clipped by 0 bases and J by 1 base, with 7 bases between them. The CDR3 nucleotides are TGTGCCAGCAGTTACTCGCCGGGTTCTGGAAACACCATATATTTT. Encoded protein: CASSYSPGSGNTIYF.

This chain joins TRBV19 and TRBJ2-7; D call uncertain. V shed 5 bases and J shed 0 bases, with 14 bases lying between them. Per the germline V gene, CDR1 is LNHDA and CDR2 is SQIVND (reference sequence). The length of the CDR3 is 15 residues. The CDR3 bases are TGTGCCAGTAGTTCTCGCCGGACGGACTCCTACGAGCAGTACTTC. Amino acids: CASSSRRTDSYEQYF.

Concerning this clone: The junction and the germline gene differ at one end; a read error may be behind it. The CDR3 is CASSQGGGIGSPLHF. In DNA form, the CDR3 reads TGTGCCAGCAGTCAAGGGGGGGGAATAGGTTCACCCCTCCACTTT. The V call is TRBV4-2, the J call TRBJ1-6; D may be TRBD1 (6 bases). The germline gives CDR1 LGHNA, CDR2 YNFKEQ. There are 15 residues in the CDR3.